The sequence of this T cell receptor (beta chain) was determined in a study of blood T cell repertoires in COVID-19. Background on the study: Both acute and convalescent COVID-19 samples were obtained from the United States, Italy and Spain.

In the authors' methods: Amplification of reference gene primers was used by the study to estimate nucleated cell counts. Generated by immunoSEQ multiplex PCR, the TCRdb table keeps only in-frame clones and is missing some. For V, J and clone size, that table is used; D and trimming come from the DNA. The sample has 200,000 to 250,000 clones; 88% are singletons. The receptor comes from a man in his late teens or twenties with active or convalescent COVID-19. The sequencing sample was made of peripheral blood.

Written as DNA, the CDR3 is TGTGCCTGGAGTGTACACAGCTCTGGAAACACCATATATTTT. This gives the protein CAWSVHSSGNTIYF. The chain couples TRBV30 to TRBJ1-3; D call uncertain. The CDR3 is 14 amino acids. Trimming took off 0 bases at V and 0 bases at J, with 6 bases between the two ends. Per the germline V gene, CDR1 is GTSNPN and CDR2 is SVGIG (reference sequence).